This T cell receptor (beta chain) was sequenced for a study of read filtering for tumor transcriptome and immune sequencing. This library used around 400 ng RNA and molecular barcoded adaptors spanning alpha/delta and beta/gamma chains. TCRdb reprocessed the reads with MiXCR, giving one entry per CDR3 protein. In the table there are tens of thousands of distinct CDR3 sequences, approximately 20% of which are singletons. The germline gives CDR1 SGHTA, CDR2 FQGTGA. The length of the CDR3 is 13 residues. Trimming cost V 2 bases and J 4 bases, with 5 bases left between them. Turning to this clonotype: In this CDR3 the conserved last residue, phenylalanine or tryptophan, is missing, so a read error is likely.

The sample taken for sequencing was a population of CD138-negative cells sorted from bone marrow. The V call is TRBV7-3, the J call TRBJ2-2; maybe TRBD1 (5 bases). The clonotype comes from a donor aged 40 or older with multiple myeloma. DNA of the CDR3: TGTGCCAGCAGCTTACAGGGCACCGGGGAGCTGTTTTCT. It yields the protein CASSLQGTGELFS.